This entry lists 9 T cell receptor beta chains sequenced from one sample in a study of T cell responses to AZD1222 COVID-19 vaccine. The assay was immunoSEQ multiplex PCR, and TCRdb's table has in-frame clones only and misses some. Of roughly 100,000 clones in the sample, roughly 82% are singletons; the top ten hold 5%. Sequencing was performed on peripheral blood, taken on day 0 of AZD1222 vaccination. These receptors originate from an adult in good health.

This sequence joins TRBV4-3 and TRBJ2-7, with 8 bases matching TRBD1. V was pared by 4 bases and J by 0 bases, with 8 bases of the junction left unmatched. CDR1 and CDR2 from the germline V gene are LGHNA and YSLEER. This CDR3 is 16 amino acids long. Here the CDR3 reads CASSPGTGLSSYEQYF. The CDR3 DNA reads TGCGCCAGCAGCCCCGGGACAGGTCTGAGCTCCTACGAGCAGTACTTC.

The chain employs TRBV4-2 and TRBJ1-5, with 9 bases aligning to TRBD1. The junction had 4 bases not matched to a gene; V was cut back by 0 bases and J by 1 base. Per germline, CDR1 LGHNA and CDR2 YNFKEQ. The CDR3 runs to 17 residues. This CDR3 is CASSQETGGWSNQPQHF. The CDR3 DNA reads as TGTGCCAGCAGCCAAGAGACAGGGGGGTGGAGCAATCAGCCCCAGCATTTT.

This clone came up a few times. This chain joins TRBV7-2 and TRBJ1-3; a possible D gene is TRBD1 (6 bases). Trimming cost V 5 bases and J 1 base, with 15 bases left between them. This CDR3 has 16 residues. CDR1 is SGHTA, CDR2 FQGNSA, per germline. The CDR3 sequence is CASSDPQGFSGNTIYF. CDR3 coding DNA: TGTGCCAGCAGCGATCCTCAGGGGTTTTCTGGAAACACCATATATTTT.

This chain links TRBV5-4 with TRBJ1-2; TRBD1 agrees at 7 bases. Germline-derived CDR1 and CDR2 are SGHNT and YYREEE (reference sequence). The CDR3 is 13 residues long. V was clipped by 1 base and J by 8 bases; unmatched bases: 5. CDR3 sequence (DNA): TGTGCCAGCAGCTTGAAGGGGGCAGGGGGCTACACCTTC. Protein sequence: CASSLKGAGGYTF.

This clone showed up just a few times. The chain combines TRBV20-1 with TRBJ2-1, with 9 bases identical to TRBD2. Losses at the gene ends were 3 bases for V and 6 bases for J; bases not matched to a gene: 9. The CDR3 totals 15 residues. In germline, CDR1 is DFQATT, CDR2 SNEGSKA (reference sequence). CDR3: CSASAPSGDLNEQFF. As DNA, the CDR3 is TGCAGTGCTAGTGCACCTAGCGGGGATCTCAATGAGCAGTTCTTC.

This clone was recorded a few times. V gene TRBV7-2 combines with J gene TRBJ2-3, with D unresolved. Germline CDR1 reads SGHTA; CDR2 reads FQGNSA. The CDR3 runs to 12 residues. The V and J ends lost 3 bases and 4 bases respectively, with 5 bases between them. The CDR3 loop reads CASSFSADTQYF. DNA for the CDR3: TGTGCCAGCAGCTTCAGCGCAGATACGCAGTATTTT.

J is TRBJ1-4 and V is TRBV13; 8 nucleotides line up with TRBD1. The CDR3 runs to 16 residues. The junction had 7 bases not matched to a gene; V was cut back by 1 base and J by 6 bases. Per germline, CDR1 PRHDT and CDR2 FYEKMQ (reference sequence). CDR3 loop: CASSLAGTGGYEKLFF. CDR3 in DNA: TGTGCCAGCAGCTTAGCTGGAACAGGGGGTTATGAAAAACTGTTTTTT.

The chain employs TRBV10-3 and TRBJ1-1; tentative D call: TRBD1 (5 bases). The germline gives CDR1 ENHRY, CDR2 SYGVKD. The V and J ends lost 7 bases and 8 bases respectively, with 17 bases between them. This CDR3 region has 13 residues. CDR3 sequence reads: CAITGAGLTEAFF. The DNA of the CDR3 is TGTGCCATCACTGGGGCAGGGCTCACCGAAGCTTTCTTT.

The genes are TRBV7-9 and TRBJ2-1, with TRBD1 as a possible D gene (6 bases). The V and J ends lost 6 bases and 3 bases respectively, with 12 bases between them. This CDR3 has 14 amino acids. Per germline, CDR1 SEHNR and CDR2 FQNEAQ (reference sequence). The CDR3 DNA follows: TGTGCCAGCAGTCCAACAGGGTTCTACAATGAGCAGTTCTTC. This translates into CASSPTGFYNEQFF.